Below, one TCR beta chain is given with its context. The protocol was immunoSEQ multiplex PCR, while the TCRdb copy is restricted to in-frame clones and leaves out a portion. The data contain fewer than 90,000 clones, around 91% of them singletons. Trimming removed 0 bases at V and 4 bases at J, with 0 bases between. The CDR3 sequence is 11 residues long. Germline V gene lookup returns CDR1 WSHSY and CDR2 SAAADI. These data belong to a study of OX40 agonist ivuxolimab in advanced cancers. Across the whole study: Patients got intravenous ivuxolimab at 0.01 to 10 mg/kg every 2 weeks.

Excluded were patients having autoimmune disease history or systemic immunosuppression. The V gene is TRBV10-2, the J gene TRBJ1-2; D unclear. The receptor was derived from an adult with an advanced solid tumor such as melanoma, head and neck, liver or kidney cancer. Sequenced material: CD4+ or CD8+ T cells sorted from blood, taken in a trial of the OX40 agonist ivuxolimab. CDR3 protein: CASSESYGYTF. In nucleotides, the CDR3 is TGCGCCAGCAGTGAGTCCTATGGCTACACCTTC.